One sample yielded the 18 T cell receptor beta chains listed below, sequenced in a study of blood T cell repertoires in COVID-19. TCRdb's table, derived via immunoSEQ multiplex PCR, lists solely in-frame clones and lacks some. The sample consists of approximately 250,000 clones, 70% to 90% of them appearing once. Sequencing used peripheral blood. Receptors were obtained from a man in his fifties or sixties who had recovered from COVID-19.

This chain links TRBV11-3 with TRBJ2-1; 13 bases are a match to TRBD2. V trimming: 5 bases; J trimming: 4 bases; junction bases outside the gene matches: 8. This CDR3 has 17 amino acids. Germline lookup yields CDR1 SGHNT and CDR2 YENEEA. The CDR3 region is CASSPRTSGRPYNEQFF. The CDR3 nucleotides read TGTGCCAGCAGCCCGCGGACTAGCGGGAGACCATACAATGAGCAGTTCTTC.

The gene calls are TRBV3-1 (or the pseudogene TRBV3-2) and TRBJ2-3; TRBD1 aligns across 11 bases. The CDR3 loop spans 17 amino acids. Per the germline V gene, CDR1 is LGHDT and CDR2 is YNNKEL (reference sequence). The J segment lost 4 bases and the V segment lost 0 bases, leaving 6 bases of the junction unmatched. CDR3 sequence: CASSQDRTGGSADTQYF. In DNA, the CDR3 is TGTGCCAGCAGCCAAGATAGGACAGGGGGCTCGGCAGATACGCAGTATTTT.

This chain uses TRBV11-2 with TRBJ2-7; D is perhaps TRBD2 (6 bases). CDR1 and CDR2 (germline): SGHAT, FQNNGV. The CDR3 runs to 13 residues. The ends were cut back, 1 base at V and 3 bases at J, with 7 bases in the middle. CDR3 amino acids: CASSLGGDYEQYF. The CDR3 DNA follows: TGTGCCAGCAGCTTAGGGGGGGACTACGAGCAGTACTTC.

The chain joins TRBV7-9 to TRBJ2-3, with D possibly TRBD2 on 5 matching bases. The V end was cut by 4 bases, the J end by 4 bases, with 9 bases between. In germline, CDR1 is SEHNR, CDR2 FQNEAQ (reference sequence). The CDR3 contains 13 residues. The CDR3 nucleotides are TGTGCCAGCAGCTCTGCCGGGGCAGATACGCAGTATTTT. It encodes CASSSAGADTQYF.

This chain uses TRBV7-9 with TRBJ2-2; perhaps TRBD2 as D (5 bases). The CDR3 has 17 amino acids. V lost 5 bases and J lost 5, with 21 bases in between. Germline lookup yields CDR1 SEHNR and CDR2 FQNEAQ (reference sequence). The CDR3 reads CASSTVLLAVGTGELFF. CDR3 bases: TGTGCCAGCAGCACGGTACTGCTAGCTGTCGGTACCGGGGAGCTGTTTTTT.

This clone appeared once. The CDR3 region is CASSSRQGMGYGYTF. As DNA, the CDR3 is TGCGCCAGCAGCTCGCGACAGGGGATGGGCTATGGCTACACCTTC. This chain uses TRBV5-1 with TRBJ1-2; the match to TRBD1 covers 8 bases. The CDR3 has 15 amino acids. The germline CDR1 and CDR2 sequences are SGHRS and YFSETQ. V shed 3 bases and J 4 bases; nucleotides not matched to a gene: 8.

The chain recombines TRBV29-1 with TRBJ1-5; no clear D. The CDR3 is made up of 12 amino acids. Germline V gene data show CDR1 as SQVTM and CDR2 as ANQGSEA. V was pared by 5 bases and J by 6 bases, with 11 bases between. The CDR3 is CSVSSPGQPQHF. The CDR3 DNA reads TGCAGCGTTTCCTCGCCCGGTCAGCCCCAGCATTTT.

This chain joins TRBV19 and TRBJ2-7; 10 nucleotides match TRBD1. J lost 5 bases, V lost 4 bases, and 5 bases had no gene match. The CDR3 has 14 amino acids. Germline V lookup: CDR1 LNHDA, CDR2 SQIVND (reference sequence). The CDR3 sequence: CASSTDRGLNEQYF. CDR3 DNA sequence: TGTGCCAGTAGTACTGACAGGGGGCTAAACGAGCAGTACTTC.

The gene calls are TRBV6-2 or TRBV6-3 and TRBJ1-4, with 11 bases aligning to TRBD1. J gave up 6 bases and V 6 bases, and 6 bases lay outside the gene matches. This CDR3 has 15 residues. Germline CDR1 MNHEY, CDR2 SVGEGT. CDR3: CASSRTGGRYEKLFF. DNA for the CDR3: TGTGCCAGCAGCCGGACAGGGGGCCGGTATGAAAAACTGTTTTTT.

This clone showed up just once. This chain links TRBV6-5 with TRBJ1-2, with D possibly TRBD1 on 5 matching bases. The CDR3 runs to 14 residues. Germline-derived CDR1 and CDR2 are MNHEY and SVGAGI. Between the trimmed V and J ends, which lost 5 bases and 7 bases, there was a span of 17 bases. CDR3 protein: CASSPTAGPGGYTF. CDR3 DNA sequence: TGTGCCAGCAGTCCAACGGCGGGGCCCGGTGGCTACACCTTC.

This clone occurred once. CDR3 coding DNA: TGTGCCAGCAGTTACTCGCGACCGGACAAGCAAGAGACCCAGTACTTC. Its protein is CASSYSRPDKQETQYF. The chain employs TRBV6-5 and TRBJ2-5; the D gene is possibly TRBD1 (5 bases). Trimming removed 0 bases at V and 2 bases at J, with 13 bases between. The CDR3 contains 16 residues. Germline CDR1 reads MNHEY; CDR2 reads SVGAGI.

This rearrangement joins TRBV9 to TRBJ1-1; TRBD1 matches at 12 bases. Germline lookup yields CDR1 SGDLS and CDR2 YYNGEE. This CDR3 is 17 amino acids long. After removal of 0 bases from V and 1 base from J, the junction contained 4 bases not matched to a gene. The DNA of the CDR3 is TGTGCCAGCAGCGTAGGGGGGACAGGGGGCAGGAACACTGAAGCTTTCTTT. Its protein is CASSVGGTGGRNTEAFF.

The genes are TRBV7-3 and TRBJ2-1; 9 nucleotides line up with TRBD2. The CDR3 is made up of 14 amino acids. In germline, CDR1 is SGHTA, CDR2 FQGTGA. V trimming: 5 bases; J trimming: 7 bases; junction bases outside the gene matches: 6. CDR3 DNA: TGTGCCAGCAGCGTTAGCGGGGGCGAGAATGAGCAGTTCTTC. Translation gives CASSVSGGENEQFF. Filled out from reference TRBV7-3 and TRBJ2-1, the complete variable domain reads GAGVSQTPSNKVTEKGKYVELRCDPISGHTALYWYRQSLGQGPEFLIYFQGTGAADDSGLPNDRFFAVRPEGSVSTLKIQRTERGDSAVYLCASSVSGGENEQFFGPGTRLTVL.

The V and J genes are TRBV7-9 and TRBJ1-2; D remains ambiguous. Trimming stripped 4 bases from V and 8 bases from J, with 11 bases between. There are 12 residues in the CDR3. Germline CDR1 SEHNR, CDR2 FQNEAQ (reference sequence). The CDR3 sequence is CASSSELRGYTF. The DNA of the CDR3 is TGTGCCAGCAGCTCTGAGTTACGGGGCTACACCTTC.

The V and J genes are TRBV13 and TRBJ2-2; TRBD2 agrees at 11 bases. The CDR3 totals 16 residues. V lost 3 bases, J lost 4 bases, and 4 bases stayed unmatched. The germline CDR1 and CDR2 sequences are PRHDT and FYEKMQ (reference sequence). The CDR3 is CASSFSGRALTGELFF. As DNA, the CDR3 is TGTGCCAGCAGCTTTAGCGGGAGGGCCCTCACCGGGGAGCTGTTTTTT.

V usage is TRBV3-1 (or the pseudogene TRBV3-2) and J usage is TRBJ1-4, with D perhaps matching TRBD1 (5 bases). CDR1 and CDR2 (germline): LGHDT, YNNKEL (reference sequence). The CDR3 has 15 residues. The V end was cut by 4 bases, the J end by 4 bases, with 13 bases between. The CDR3 region has the DNA TGTGCCAGCAGCCCCACCGGGGGAAATAATGAAAAACTGTTTTTT. Protein product: CASSPTGGNNEKLFF.

The rearrangement links TRBV5-6 to TRBJ1-2, with D perhaps TRBD1 (5 bases). The germline V gene encodes CDR1 SGHDT and CDR2 YYEEEE. This CDR3 region has 14 residues. V gave up 0 bases and J gave up 8 bases, with 14 bases separating them. Written as DNA, the CDR3 is TGTGCCAGCAGCTTGGCCCCCAGGGAAGGGGGCTACACCTTC. Translation: CASSLAPREGGYTF.

V is TRBV27 and J is TRBJ1-1, with D uncertain. The CDR3 runs 18 residues. V lost 5 bases, J lost 1 base, and 23 bases lay in between. The germline V gene has CDR1 MNHEY and CDR2 SMNVEV (reference sequence). The CDR3 is CASSPRVRGGLGNTEAFF. CDR3 nucleotides: TGTGCCAGCAGTCCTCGTGTCCGGGGAGGGTTGGGGAACACTGAAGCTTTCTTT.